This T cell receptor (beta chain) was profiled in a study of blood T cell repertoires in COVID-19. Study summary: T cells, B-cell-depleted T cells, or PBMCs provided the cDNA or gDNA that served as material.

Sequencing was performed with immunoSEQ multiplex PCR; in TCRdb, only in-frame clones are kept and a portion is missing. The profile shows over 300,000 clones, more than 70% of them singletons. The germline V gene encodes CDR1 MNHEY and CDR2 SVGEGT. The V and J ends lost 5 bases and 2 bases respectively, with 9 bases between them. The CDR3 is 13 amino acids. The TCR comes from a man in his late teens or twenties who had recovered from COVID-19. Source material: peripheral blood. The chain recombines TRBV6-2 or TRBV6-3 with TRBJ1-2, with a possible D match to TRBD1 (6 bases). CDR3 protein: CASSLDRNYGYTF. The CDR3 DNA follows: TGTGCCAGCAGTCTAGACAGGAACTATGGCTACACCTTC.